The 11 T cell receptor beta chains below come from one sample, sequenced in a study of tissue T cells after allogeneic stem cell transplantation. The data were produced by immunoSEQ multiplex PCR, yet TCRdb's version contains in-frame clones alone and is incomplete. In the table there are roughly 21,000 clones, roughly three quarters of which are singletons. The sequencing input was blood. These receptors all stem from a female BALB/c mouse in good health. This line is of MHC haplotype H2-d.

Comment on this clone: The genes and germline here are from mouse. The observed sequence ends 1 residue before the CDR3 terminus, with the missing tail filled in from the germline J gene. V is TRBV2 and J is TRBJ2-5; D may be TRBD1 (6 bases). Germline CDR1 and CDR2: LGHNA and YSYQKL. Trimming pared 3 bases from V and 4 bases from J, leaving 11 bases between. The CDR3 length is 14 residues. The CDR3 here is CASSQGHLKDTQYF. The part of the CDR3 DNA that was read is TGTGCCAGCAGCCAGGGACACCTAAAAGACACCCAGTAC.

With regard to this clone: Gene names and germline refer to mouse. The read comes to an end 1 residue before the CDR3 does, leaving the germline J gene to fill in the end. This chain joins TRBV19 and TRBJ2-7, with D possibly TRBD1 on 6 matching bases. CDR1 is FNHDT and CDR2 is SITEND in the germline V gene (reference sequence). CDR3 length equals 14 residues. The V and J ends lost 3 bases and 0 bases respectively, with 10 bases between them. The CDR3 reads CASSTLDSSYEQYF. The CDR3 bases that were read are TGTGCCAGCAGTACATTGGACAGCTCCTATGAACAGTAC. The full variable domain, completed using reference TRBV19 and TRBJ2-7, is GGIITQTPKFLIGQEGQKLTLKCQQNFNHDTMYWYRQDSGKGLRLIYYSITENDLQKGDLSEGYDASREKKSSFSLTVTSAQKNEMAVFLCASSTLDSSYEQYFGPGTRLTVL.

About this clone itself: Gene and germline names: mouse. The sequenced fragment ends 1 residue before the CDR3 boundary, so the rest is inferred from the germline J gene. The rearrangement joins TRBV13-1 to TRBJ1-6; the match to TRBD1 covers 11 bases. TRBJ1-6 falls under the ORF class, with uncertain function. In germline, CDR1 is NSHNY, CDR2 SYGAGN. The ends lost 5 bases at V and 0 bases at J; junction bases unmatched: 7. The CDR3 covers 18 residues. The CDR3 sequence is CASRAGTGGNSYNSPLYF. Partial CDR3 DNA: TGTGCCAGCAGGGCCGGGACAGGGGGGAATTCCTATAATTCGCCCCTCTAC.

Note on this clone: Genes and germline come from the mouse. With the read ending 1 residue before the CDR3 end, the germline J gene is used to fill in that end. This chain connects TRBV13-3 to TRBJ2-7; 11 bases line up with TRBD2. V trimming: 0 bases; J trimming: 2 bases; junction bases outside the gene matches: 1. This CDR3 region has 15 residues. Germline V CDR1 and CDR2: NNHDY, SYVADS. Partial CDR3 DNA: TGTGCCAGCAGTGATGCGGACTGGGGGGCCTATGAACAGTAC. This translates into CASSDADWGAYEQY. In full, the CDR3 is CASSDADWGAYEQYF.

Points on this clone: Gene names and germline refer to mouse. From the germline J gene comes the end of the CDR3, since the read stops 1 residue before it. The gene calls are TRBV19 and TRBJ1-5; perhaps TRBD1 as D (6 bases). Deletions cut 10 bases from V and 2 bases from J, with 7 bases between. The CDR3 is 11 amino acids. The germline CDR1 and CDR2 sequences are FNHDT and SITEND (reference sequence). CDR3 region: CAAGDNQAPLF. CDR3 DNA, as far as it was read: TGTGCCGCAGGGGACAACCAGGCTCCGCTT.

As regards this clone: Mouse gene names apply. The CDR3 end lies 1 residue beyond the end of the read and is filled in from the germline J gene. The genes are TRBV13-3 and TRBJ1-4; D gene unclear. CDR3 length: 11 residues. Per the germline V gene, CDR1 is NNHDY and CDR2 is SYVADS. Trimming left V 1 base short and J 7 bases short, with 2 bases between. CDR3 sequence: CASSDTERLFF. CDR3 bases read: TGTGCCAGCAGTGATACCGAAAGATTATTT. The variable domain in full, completed from reference TRBV13-3 and TRBJ1-4, reads EAAVTQSPRSKVAVTGGKVTLSCHQTNNHDYMYWYRQDTGHGLRLIHYSYVADSTEKGDIPDGYKASRPSQENFSLILELASLSQTAVYFCASSDTERLFFGHGTKLSVL.

This clone was detected only a few times. Gene names and germline match the mouse. CDR3 residues: CASSQEGTNERLFF. CDR3 DNA (partial): TGTGCCAGCAGCCAAGAGGGCACCAACGAAAGATTATTT. The rearrangement links TRBV5 to TRBJ1-4, with D unclear. The CDR3 goes on 1 residue after the read ends, and that part is filled in from the germline J gene. The length of the CDR3 is 14 residues. CDR1 and CDR2 from the germline V gene are LGHNA and YNLKQL (reference sequence). Trimming stripped 0 bases from V and 3 bases from J, with 5 bases between.

Details on this clone: The gene names here belong to mouse. Read data end 1 residue before the CDR3 end; the end is taken from the germline J gene. The chain is built from TRBV20 and TRBJ2-1; D call uncertain. Trimming removed 0 bases at V and 0 bases at J, with 6 bases between. The germline V gene has CDR1 GFQATS and CDR2 STVNSAI. CDR3 length equals 14 residues. The CDR3 spells CGARDSYNYAEQFF. The part of the CDR3 DNA that was read is TGTGGTGCTAGGGACAGTTATAACTATGCTGAGCAGTTC.

A word on this clone: Germline and genes here are mouse. Sequencing ends 1 residue short of the CDR3 end; the germline J gene provides the rest. J is TRBJ1-2 and V is TRBV13-2; 11 bases are a match to TRBD1. There are 14 residues in the CDR3. V lost 4 bases and J lost 4; bases outside the gene matches: 3. Germline V gene sequence: CDR1 NNHNN, CDR2 SYGAGS (reference sequence). Here the CDR3 reads CASGRDRGGSDYTF. The part of the CDR3 DNA that was read is TGTGCCAGCGGTCGGGACAGGGGGGGCTCCGACTACACC.

A remark on this clone: Gene names are the mouse ones. The read is 1 residue too short to cover the CDR3 end, so that end is filled in from the germline J gene. The chain couples TRBV1 to TRBJ2-2, with 11 positions matching TRBD2. The V gene's germline CDR1 is NSQYPW and CDR2 LRSPGD (reference sequence). Trimming took 1 base from V and 6 from J; bases not matched to a gene: 1. The CDR3 loop spans 15 amino acids. CDR3 DNA (partial): TGCACCTGCAGTGCAGTACTGGGGGGGCCCGGGCAGCTCTAC. Protein product: CTCSAVLGGPGQLY. The full-length CDR3 reads as CTCSAVLGGPGQLYF.

As concerns this clone: The genes and germline here are from mouse. The read halts 1 residue ahead of the CDR3 end, with the missing end drawn from the germline J gene. The rearrangement uses TRBV17 and TRBJ2-1, with unresolved D. Germline V CDR1 and CDR2: MNHDT, YYDKIL. This CDR3 comprises 12 residues. The V end was cut by 5 bases, the J end by 3 bases, with 5 bases between. The CDR3 bases that were read are TGTGCTAGCAGTCCCCTCTATGCTGAGCAGTTC. It translates to CASSPLYAEQF. The whole CDR3 protein reads CASSPLYAEQFF. The variable domain in full, with the rest retrieved from reference TRBV17 and TRBJ2-1, is DTTVKQNPRYKLARVGKPVNLICSQTMNHDTMYWYQKKPNQAPKLLLFYYDKILNREADTFEKFQSSRPNNSFCSLYIGSAGLEYSAMYLCASSPLYAEQFFGPGTRLTVL.